This record concerns one TCR beta chain sequence. The data are from a study of patients and donors after allogeneic stem cell transplantation. V lost 0 bases to trimming and J lost 5 bases; unmatched junction nucleotides: 9. CDR3 length: 19 residues. Germline values: CDR1 LGHNA, CDR2 YSLEER. One entry per CDR3 protein, called by TCRdb with MiXCR from the RT-PCR reads. In the table there are hundreds of thousands of distinct CDR3 sequences, 16% of which are singletons. This chain connects TRBV4-3 to TRBJ2-2; 13 positions agree with TRBD2. The specimen sequenced was blood, either unsorted or a sorted T cell fraction (not recorded which). The clonotype was recovered from a human donor who was either an allogeneic HSCT recipient or a stem cell or donor lymphocyte infusion donor (not recorded which). It is not recorded whose cells these are; they may come from a transplant donor. CDR3: CASSQEGLAGALWTGELFF. The CDR3 DNA sequence: TGCGCCAGCAGCCAAGAAGGACTAGCGGGGGCCCTGTGGACCGGGGAGCTGTTTTTT.